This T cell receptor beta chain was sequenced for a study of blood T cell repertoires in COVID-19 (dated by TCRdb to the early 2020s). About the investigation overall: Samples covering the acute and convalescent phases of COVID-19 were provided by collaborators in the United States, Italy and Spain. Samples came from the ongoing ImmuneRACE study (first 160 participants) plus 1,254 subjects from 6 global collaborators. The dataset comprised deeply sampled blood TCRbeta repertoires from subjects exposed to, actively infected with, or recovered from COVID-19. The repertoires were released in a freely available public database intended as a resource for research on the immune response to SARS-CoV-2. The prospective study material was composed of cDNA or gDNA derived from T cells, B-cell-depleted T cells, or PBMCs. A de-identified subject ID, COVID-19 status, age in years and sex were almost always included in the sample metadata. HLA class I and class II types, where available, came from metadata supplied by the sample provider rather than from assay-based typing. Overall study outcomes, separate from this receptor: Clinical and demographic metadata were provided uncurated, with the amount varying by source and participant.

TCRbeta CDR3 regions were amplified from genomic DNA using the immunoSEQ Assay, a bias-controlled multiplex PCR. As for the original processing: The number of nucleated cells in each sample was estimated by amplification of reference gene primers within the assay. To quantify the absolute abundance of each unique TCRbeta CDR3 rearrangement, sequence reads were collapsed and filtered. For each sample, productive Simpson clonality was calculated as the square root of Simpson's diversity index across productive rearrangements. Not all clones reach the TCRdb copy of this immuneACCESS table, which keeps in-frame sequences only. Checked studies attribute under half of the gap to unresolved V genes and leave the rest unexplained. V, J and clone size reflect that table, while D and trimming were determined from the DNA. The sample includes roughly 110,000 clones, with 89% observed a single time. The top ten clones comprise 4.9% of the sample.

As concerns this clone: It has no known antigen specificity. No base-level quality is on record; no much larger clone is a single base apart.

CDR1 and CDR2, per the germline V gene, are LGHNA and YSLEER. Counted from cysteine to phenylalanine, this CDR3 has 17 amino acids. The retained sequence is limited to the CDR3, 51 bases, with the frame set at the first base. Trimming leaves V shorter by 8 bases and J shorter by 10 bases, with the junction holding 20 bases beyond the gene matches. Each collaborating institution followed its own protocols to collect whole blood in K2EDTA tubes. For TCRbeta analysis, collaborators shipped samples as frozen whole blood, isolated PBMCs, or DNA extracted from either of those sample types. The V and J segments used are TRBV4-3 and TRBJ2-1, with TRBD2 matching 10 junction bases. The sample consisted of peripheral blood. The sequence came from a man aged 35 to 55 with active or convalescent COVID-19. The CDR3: CASHLDRAGGPYLEQFF. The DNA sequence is TGCGCCAGCCACCTGGACAGAGCGGGAGGGCCTTATCTGGAGCAGTTCTTC.